Only one count was recorded for the clone carrying this T cell receptor (beta chain). Other DNA sequences in the sample encode the same CDR3. Over several immunoSEQ plates, each subset's genomic DNA was distributed in even portions. The authors' processing: Because ImmunoSEQ provided only junction sequences with no quality scores, the filtering differed. The table came from immunoSEQ multiplex PCR; TCRdb's copy has only in-frame clones and leaves some out. V and J calls and clone size follow that table, whereas D and trimming were derived from the DNA. The sample yields a few million clones, more than 85% seen once. These data are taken from a study of shared clonotypes between healthy human individuals. The V end lost 6 bases, the J end lost 5 bases, and 5 bases lay between the germline ends. CDR1 and CDR2 from the germline V gene are MDHEN and SYDVKM. The CDR3 runs to 11 residues.

Specimen: naive CD4+ T cells from PBMCs. Regarding subset: CD45RA+ positively selected. This sequence joins TRBV28 and TRBJ1-5; the D is unclear. This TCR was sampled from a man between 18 and 29 years old in good health. Some clones in this sample may be carry-over from other donors' samples. Written as DNA, the CDR3 is TGTGCCAGCAGCTCCGATCAGCCCCAGCATTTT. Its protein product is CASSSDQPQHF.